The 18 T cell receptor beta chains below were found in one sample sequenced in a study of low-dose radiotherapy and immunotherapy resistance in tumors. Time point meaning: after trial treatment. Treatment given: LDRT plus nivolumab, ipilimumab, low-dose cyclophosphamide and aspirin (RACIN trial). cDNA synthesis used a TRAV/TRBV-specific primer set for both chains. With a V-primer adapter and a constant-region primer, TCRs were amplified for 20 to 25 PCR cycles. Each CDR3 protein is one row after TCRdb ran MiXCR on the reads. The sample has about 35,000 distinct CDR3 sequences, less than 25% seen once; the top ten hold roughly 8.3%. The sequenced sample was PBMCs, obtained after low-dose radiotherapy plus immunotherapy. The receptors were gathered from a female donor with ovarian cancer.

This clonotype was recorded many times. The chain couples TRBV9 to TRBJ2-3; D remains unclear. The length of the CDR3 is 14 residues. V was pared by 4 bases and J by 4 bases, with 13 bases between. Per germline, CDR1 SGDLS and CDR2 YYNGEE. CDR3 DNA sequence: TGTGCCAGCAGCCCCTGGCTCTTCGCAGATACGCAGTATTTT. It yields the protein CASSPWLFADTQYF.

This clonotype appeared many times. V is TRBV19 and J is TRBJ2-6; no clear D. CDR1 is LNHDA and CDR2 is SQIVND in the germline V gene (reference sequence). The CDR3 totals 13 residues. Trimming cost V 9 bases and J 2 bases, with 8 bases left between them. The CDR3 loop is CASAPPGANVLTF. Here the CDR3 DNA reads TGTGCCAGCGCCCCCCCTGGGGCCAACGTCCTGACTTTC.

The V and J genes are TRBV5-4 and TRBJ2-7; TRBD2 aligns across 13 bases. This CDR3 has 16 residues. Germline CDR1 SGHNT, CDR2 YYREEE (reference sequence). V shed 1 base, J shed 2 bases, and the junction held 3 bases outside the gene matches. The CDR3, as DNA: TGTGCCAGCAGCTTGAGGACTAGCGGGGGCGCCTACGAGCAGTACTTC. It yields the protein CASSLRTSGGAYEQYF.

This clonotype came up many times. V and J are TRBV20-1 and TRBJ1-1; the match to TRBD1 covers 8 bases. Losses at the gene ends were 3 bases for V and 1 base for J; bases not matched to a gene: 7. CDR3 size: 15 residues. Germline values: CDR1 DFQATT, CDR2 SNEGSKA (reference sequence). CDR3 DNA sequence: TGCAGTGCTAGTCAGACAGGGGCTAAGAACACTGAAGCTTTCTTT. This encodes CSASQTGAKNTEAFF.

This chain connects TRBV6-6 to TRBJ1-1; D remains ambiguous. The CDR3 length is 13 residues. Germline V gives CDR1 MNHNY, CDR2 SVGAGI (reference sequence). V dropped 6 bases and J dropped 1 base, with 9 bases sitting between them. The CDR3 reads CASSHERNTEAFF. The CDR3, as DNA: TGTGCCAGCAGCCACGAAAGGAACACTGAAGCTTTCTTT.

This clonotype has at least ten counts. The V and J genes are TRBV3-1 and TRBJ2-5; D is perhaps TRBD2 (5 bases). Trimming pared 4 bases from V and 7 bases from J, leaving 22 bases between. CDR1 is LGHDT and CDR2 is YNNKEL in the germline V gene (reference sequence). This CDR3 contains 16 residues. In DNA form, the CDR3 reads TGTGCCAGCAGCCCCACTCATCAGGCGGGCCCGGGGACCCAGTACTTC. Encoded protein: CASSPTHQAGPGTQYF.

This clonotype appeared many times. V gene TRBV5-1 combines with J gene TRBJ2-1; D is ambiguous. Germline CDR1 reads SGHRS; CDR2 reads YFSETQ. V was trimmed by 4 bases and J by 0 bases, leaving 11 bases between them. The CDR3 has 15 amino acids. The CDR3 bases are TGCGCCAGCAGCCGAGCTGATAGCTCCTACAATGAGCAGTTCTTC. This gives the protein CASSRADSSYNEQFF.

This clonotype was detected many times. The rearrangement uses TRBV9 and TRBJ2-3; the match to TRBD2 covers 13 bases. This CDR3 contains 16 residues. V trimming: 4 bases; J trimming: 5 bases; junction bases outside the gene matches: 7. Germline V CDR1 and CDR2: SGDLS, YYNGEE. The CDR3 region has the DNA TGTGCCAGCAGCACGACTAGCGGGGGGATGAAAGATACGCAGTATTTT. Its translation is CASSTTSGGMKDTQYF.

The V and J genes are TRBV6-1 and TRBJ2-3, with D perhaps TRBD1 (5 bases). The V end was cut by 5 bases, the J end by 2 bases, with 11 bases between. This CDR3 is built from 14 residues. CDR1 is MNHNS, CDR2 SASEGT, per germline. This chain's CDR3 is CASSQGSTTDTQYF. The CDR3 DNA is TGTGCCAGCAGTCAGGGCTCGACCACAGATACGCAGTATTTT.

The table lists this clonotype with many counts. The rearrangement joins TRBV20-1 to TRBJ2-7, with 7 positions matching TRBD1. Germline CDR1 reads DFQATT; CDR2 reads SNEGSKA (reference sequence). Trimming removed 8 bases from V and 3 bases from J; junction bases left unmatched: 10. This CDR3 contains 13 residues. The CDR3 loop reads CSLSGTAFYEQYF. The CDR3 coding sequence is TGCAGTCTGTCCGGGACAGCCTTCTACGAGCAGTACTTC.

In its sample, this clonotype was seen many times. The J gene is TRBJ2-7, the V gene TRBV4-1, with 7 bases lining up with TRBD1. Looked up from germline, CDR1 is MGHRA and CDR2 is YSYEKL. This CDR3 is 14 amino acids long. J gave up 3 bases and V 2 bases, and 4 bases lay outside the gene matches. This chain's CDR3 is CASSQNRQGYEQYF. CDR3 sequence (DNA): TGCGCCAGCAGCCAAAACCGACAGGGCTACGAGCAGTACTTC.

This clonotype showed up many times. This CDR3 reads CAISERMTSGYNEQFF. DNA of the CDR3: TGTGCCATCAGTGAGAGAATGACTAGCGGTTACAATGAGCAGTTCTTC. The rearrangement links TRBV10-3 to TRBJ2-1, with 9 bases aligning to TRBD2. Germline lookup yields CDR1 ENHRY and CDR2 SYGVKD. The CDR3 spans 16 residues. J lost 4 bases, V lost 2 bases, and 6 bases had no gene match.

The sample holds many counts of this clonotype. The chain employs TRBV7-8 and TRBJ1-2; TRBD1 matches 8 bases. Germline CDR1 is SGHVS and CDR2 is FQNEAQ. This CDR3 comprises 14 residues. V shed 4 bases and J 4 bases; nucleotides not matched to a gene: 5. CDR3 nucleotide sequence: TGTGCCAGCAGCTCCGGACAGGGCAGCTATGGCTACACCTTC. This encodes CASSSGQGSYGYTF.

This clonotype was seen many times. The J gene is TRBJ2-1, the V gene TRBV21-1; the table's D call, TRBD1, was not checked against the DNA. TRBV21-1 is annotated as a pseudogene. The CDR3 totals 17 residues. CDR3 amino acids: CASSKVGTGDHDNEQFF. The DNA for the CDR3 is TGTGCCAGCAGCAAAGTGGGGACAGGGGACCACGACAATGAGCAGTTCTTC.

This clonotype was recorded many times. The V and J genes are TRBV30 and TRBJ1-1; D call uncertain. The CDR3 has 13 residues. V shed 4 bases and J shed 0 bases, with 9 bases lying between them. Germline assignment: CDR1 GTSNPN and CDR2 SVGIG (reference sequence). The CDR3 sequence is CAWTQALNTEAFF. The CDR3 bases are TGTGCCTGGACCCAGGCGTTGAACACTGAAGCTTTCTTT.

The count of this clonotype is one. The chain has TRBV4-1 and TRBJ2-7; 7 bases align to TRBD1. Trimming at V came to 1 base and at J to 2 bases, leaving 11 bases not matched to a gene. The length of the CDR3 is 17 residues. From germline, CDR1 is MGHRA and CDR2 YSYEKL. CDR3: CASSQGLTGTVTYEQYF. CDR3 DNA: TGCGCCAGCAGCCAAGGGTTGACAGGGACAGTGACCTACGAGCAGTACTTC.

This clonotype was counted ten times or more. This chain joins TRBV5-1 and TRBJ2-3; the D gene is possibly TRBD2 (5 bases). V was pared by 1 base and J by 2 bases, with 8 bases between. This CDR3 has 14 amino acids. CDR1 and CDR2 (germline): SGHRS, YFSETQ. CDR3 coding DNA: TGCGCCAGCAGCTTGCCGGGGAACACAGATACGCAGTATTTT. This sequence encodes CASSLPGNTDTQYF.

The J gene is TRBJ2-5, the V gene TRBV15; D possibly corresponds to TRBD2 (5 bases). The CDR3 consists of 14 residues. Trimming removed 4 bases from V and 7 bases from J, with 16 bases in between. Germline-derived CDR1 and CDR2 are LNHNV and YYDKDF (reference sequence). CDR3 loop: CATSTHTTAGTQYF. Written as DNA, the CDR3 is TGTGCCACCAGCACCCACACCACGGCGGGGACCCAGTACTTC.